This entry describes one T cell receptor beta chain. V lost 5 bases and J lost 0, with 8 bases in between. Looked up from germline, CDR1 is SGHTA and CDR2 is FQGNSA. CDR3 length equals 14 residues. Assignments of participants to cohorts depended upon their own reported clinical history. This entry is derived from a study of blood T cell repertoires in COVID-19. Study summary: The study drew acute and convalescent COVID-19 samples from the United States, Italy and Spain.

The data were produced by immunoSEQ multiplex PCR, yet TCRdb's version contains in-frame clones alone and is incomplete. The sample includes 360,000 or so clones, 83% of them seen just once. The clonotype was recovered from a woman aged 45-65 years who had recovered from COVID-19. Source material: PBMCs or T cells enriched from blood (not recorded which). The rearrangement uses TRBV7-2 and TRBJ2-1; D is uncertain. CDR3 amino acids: CASSPFSSYNEQFF. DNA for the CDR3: TGTGCCAGCAGCCCCTTCAGCTCCTACAATGAGCAGTTCTTC.